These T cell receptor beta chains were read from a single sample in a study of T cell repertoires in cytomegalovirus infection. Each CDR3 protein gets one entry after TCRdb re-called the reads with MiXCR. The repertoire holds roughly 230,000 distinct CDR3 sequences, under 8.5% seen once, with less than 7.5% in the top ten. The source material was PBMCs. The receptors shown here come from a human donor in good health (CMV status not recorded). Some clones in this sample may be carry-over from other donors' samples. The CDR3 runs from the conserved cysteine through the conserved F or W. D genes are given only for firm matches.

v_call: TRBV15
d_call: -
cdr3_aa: CATSRVEQWGGYTF

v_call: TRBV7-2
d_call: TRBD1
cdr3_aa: CASSLTGSGQPQHF

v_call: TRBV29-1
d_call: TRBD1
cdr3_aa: CSVQQGSGYEQFF

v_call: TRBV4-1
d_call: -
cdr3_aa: CASSQRGDLSTEAFF

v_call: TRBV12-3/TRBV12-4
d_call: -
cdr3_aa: CASSLQALGIGELFF

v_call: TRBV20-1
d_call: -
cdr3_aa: CSARALYLNQPQHF

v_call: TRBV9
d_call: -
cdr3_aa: CASKGPDGTQYF

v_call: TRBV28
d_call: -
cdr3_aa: CASSSIRGNYGYTF

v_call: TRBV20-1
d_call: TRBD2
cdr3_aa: CSARDPTSGGDYNEQFF

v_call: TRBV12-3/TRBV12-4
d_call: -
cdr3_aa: CASSFKTGHQETQYF

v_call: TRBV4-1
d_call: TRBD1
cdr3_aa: CASSRNLPGQGFIDNTGELFF

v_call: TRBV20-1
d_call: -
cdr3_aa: CSARVPLKTQYF

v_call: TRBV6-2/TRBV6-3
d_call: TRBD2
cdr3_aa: CASSYPGLAGDTGELFF

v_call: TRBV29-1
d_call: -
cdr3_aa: CSGAHSSRGSWKTEAFF

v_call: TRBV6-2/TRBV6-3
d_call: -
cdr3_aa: CASSLRAQSTEAFF

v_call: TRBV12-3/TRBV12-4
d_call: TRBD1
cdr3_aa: CASSWTGVNEQFF

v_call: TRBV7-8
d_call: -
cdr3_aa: CASSHRRVEKDEQFF